Each of the 22 T cell receptor beta chains below was sequenced from the same sample in a study of blood T cell repertoires in COVID-19. The assay was immunoSEQ multiplex PCR, and TCRdb's table has in-frame clones only and misses some. The data contain 200,000 or so clones, 85% to 90% of them seen just once; the ten biggest clones take up more than 5.5%. Specimen: peripheral blood. These receptors were taken from a man aged 80 or over with acute or convalescent COVID-19.

V gene TRBV6-2 or TRBV6-3 combines with J gene TRBJ2-7; possible D gene TRBD1, 5 bases. Germline CDR1 MNHEY, CDR2 SVGEGT. The CDR3 consists of 13 residues. The V gene lost 2 bases and the J gene lost 5 bases, with 10 bases spanning the gap. The CDR3 bases are TGTGCCAGCAGTTACGCCAGGGCGCACGAGCAGTACGTC. As protein: CASSYARAHEQYV.

The CDR3 here is CSVRSQGNTEAFF. The CDR3 bases are TGCAGCGTCCGAAGCCAGGGAAACACTGAAGCTTTCTTT. This sequence joins TRBV29-1 and TRBJ1-1, with a possible D match to TRBD1 (5 bases). V lost 6 bases, J lost 2 bases, and 13 bases lay in between. The CDR3 runs 13 residues. Germline lookup yields CDR1 SQVTM and CDR2 ANQGSEA. Full variable domain (rest looked up from reference TRBV29-1 and TRBJ1-1): SAVISQKPSRDICQRGTSLTIQCQVDSQVTMMFWYRQQPGQSLTLIATANQGSEATYESGFVIDKFPISRPNLTFSTLTVSNMSPEDSSIYLCSVRSQGNTEAFFGQGTRLTVV.

The chain couples TRBV24-1 to TRBJ1-3, with 7 bases fitting TRBD1. The CDR3 covers 14 residues. V was pared by 10 bases and J by 5 bases, with 10 bases of the junction left unmatched. Germline V lookup: CDR1 KGHDR, CDR2 SFDVKD. As DNA, the CDR3 is TGTGCCACTGTGGACAGGCAGCAGCGAAACACCATATATTTT. Residues: CATVDRQQRNTIYF.

The J gene is TRBJ1-1, the V gene TRBV10-3; no firm D call. Germline V gives CDR1 ENHRY, CDR2 SYGVKD. The V gene lost 11 bases and the J gene lost 4 bases, with 20 bases spanning the gap. The CDR3 has 14 amino acids. CDR3 DNA sequence: TGTGCCGCCCAAGGAGAATCGTTTGGCACTGAAGCTTTCTTT. It yields the protein CAAQGESFGTEAFF.

About this clone itself: Additional DNA sequences in this sample encode the identical CDR3. The chain joins TRBV30 to TRBJ1-1, with a weak D call TRBD1 (5 bases). The germline CDR1 and CDR2 sequences are GTSNPN and SVGIG (reference sequence). The V end was cut by 0 bases, the J end by 1 base, with 6 bases between. This CDR3 spans 13 amino acids. CDR3 coding DNA: TGTGCCTGGAGTGTGCAGGGGAACACTGAAGCTTTCTTT. As protein: CAWSVQGNTEAFF.

The chain recombines TRBV18 with TRBJ2-7; tentatively, D is TRBD2 (5 bases). The CDR3 spans 16 residues. Germline CDR1 KGHSH, CDR2 LQKENI. Trimming removed 3 bases at V and 0 bases at J, with 15 bases between. The CDR3: CASSPLRTGSSYEQYF. For the CDR3, the DNA is TGTGCCAGCTCACCTCTAAGGACGGGGAGCTCCTACGAGCAGTACTTC.

The rearrangement uses TRBV5-1 and TRBJ2-3; 9 bases agree with TRBD2. J gave up 3 bases and V 4 bases, and 9 bases lay outside the gene matches. CDR3 length equals 16 residues. The germline V gene has CDR1 SGHRS and CDR2 YFSETQ. The CDR3 nucleotides are TGCGCCAGCAGCCTGGTCCTAGCGGGAAAGACAGATACGCAGTATTTT. Its translation: CASSLVLAGKTDTQYF. The full variable domain, completed using reference TRBV5-1 and TRBJ2-3, is KAGVTQTPRYLIKTRGQQVTLSCSPISGHRSVSWYQQTPGQGLQFLFEYFSETQRNKGNFPGRFSGRQFSNSRSEMNVSTLELGDSALYLCASSLVLAGKTDTQYFGPGTRLTVL.

V gene TRBV5-1 combines with J gene TRBJ1-1, with a weak D call TRBD1 (6 bases). Between the trimmed V and J ends, which lost 9 bases and 4 bases, there was a span of 16 bases. This CDR3 has 13 amino acids. CDR1 SGHRS and CDR2 YFSETQ come from the germline V gene. For the CDR3, the DNA is TGCGCCACCTCGTATCAGGGGTCCACTGAAGCTTTCTTT. Amino acid sequence: CATSYQGSTEAFF.

This chain connects TRBV14 to TRBJ2-1; 15 nucleotides match TRBD2. Germline V lookup: CDR1 SGHDN, CDR2 FVKESK. This CDR3 spans 15 amino acids. With V trimmed by 6 bases and J by 9 bases, 6 bases remained unmatched. CDR3 nucleotide sequence: TGTGCCAGCAGTCAGGGACTAGCGGGAGGTCTTGAGCAGTTCTTC. Amino acids: CASSQGLAGGLEQFF.

This chain joins TRBV6-2 or TRBV6-3 and TRBJ2-7; 7 bases match TRBD1. The CDR3 is 14 amino acids. V trimming: 4 bases; J trimming: 2 bases; junction bases outside the gene matches: 5. Looked up from germline, CDR1 is MNHEY and CDR2 is SVGEGT. In DNA form, the CDR3 reads TGTGCCAGCAGTTCGGACACAGGGGCCTACGAGCAGTACGTC. This gives the protein CASSSDTGAYEQYV.

This chain uses TRBV6-5 with TRBJ1-2, with 8 bases fitting TRBD1. Per the germline V gene, CDR1 is MNHEY and CDR2 is SVGAGI. The ends lost 2 bases at V and 8 bases at J; junction bases unmatched: 7. The CDR3 contains 14 residues. CDR3 in amino acids: CASSYGTGGTGYTF. Written as DNA, the CDR3 is TGTGCCAGCAGTTACGGAACAGGGGGAACCGGCTACACCTTC.

The chain couples TRBV13 to TRBJ2-3; perhaps TRBD2 as D (6 bases). The germline V gene has CDR1 PRHDT and CDR2 FYEKMQ (reference sequence). CDR3 length: 15 residues. Deletions cut 5 bases from V and 2 bases from J, with 14 bases between. CDR3 DNA sequence: TGTGCCAGCAGCCCCGGGGGAGGCCCCACAGATACGCAGTATTTT. This encodes CASSPGGGPTDTQYF.

This clone was found a few times. In DNA, the CDR3 is TGTGCCAGCAGCTCACCTAAGGGCCCGGGACAAGGTTTGTACTACGAGCAGTACGTC. Its translation: CASSSPKGPGQGLYYEQYV. The chain uses TRBV7-3 and TRBJ2-7; D is perhaps TRBD1 (6 bases). CDR3 length: 19 residues. V was clipped by 4 bases and J by 3 bases, with 28 bases between them. Germline assignment: CDR1 SGHTA and CDR2 FQGTGA.

The V call is TRBV5-1, the J call TRBJ2-5, with D maybe TRBD1 (7 bases). The CDR3 contains 13 residues. Trimming left V 5 bases short and J 4 bases short, with 12 bases between. Germline CDR1 SGHRS, CDR2 YFSETQ. The CDR3 region has the DNA TGCGCCAGCAGTTCAGGGGGGTCAGAGACCCAGTACTTC. This sequence encodes CASSSGGSETQYF.

The chain has TRBV18 and TRBJ2-1; D perhaps matches TRBD2 (5 bases). The CDR3 is 16 residues long. Trimming removed 0 bases from V and 2 bases from J, with 11 bases in between. Per germline, CDR1 KGHSH and CDR2 LQKENI. Written as DNA, the CDR3 is TGTGCCAGCTCACCACCCGCGGGCGTGACCTACAATGAGCAGTTCTTC. This gives the protein CASSPPAGVTYNEQFF.

As regards this clone: Additional DNA sequences in this sample encode the identical CDR3. This chain's CDR3 is CASSSGGYGYTF. CDR3 sequence (DNA): TGTGCCAGCAGCTCGGGGGGCTATGGCTACACCTTC. This chain uses TRBV7-2 with TRBJ1-2; D is possibly TRBD1 (5 bases). Between the trimmed V and J ends, which lost 4 bases and 4 bases, there was a span of 7 bases. In germline, CDR1 is SGHTA, CDR2 FQGNSA. This CDR3 is 12 amino acids long.

The chain uses TRBV5-1 and TRBJ2-7; D gene ambiguous. V lost 0 bases to trimming and J lost 1 base, with 8 bases between them. Germline-derived CDR1 and CDR2 are SGHRS and YFSETQ. This CDR3 spans 14 amino acids. In nucleotides, the CDR3 is TGCGCCAGCAGCTTGGCCCCGCAGTCCTACGAGCAGTACGTC. The encoded protein is CASSLAPQSYEQYV.

The chain combines TRBV18 with TRBJ2-7, with a weak D call TRBD1 (5 bases). CDR1 is KGHSH and CDR2 is LQKENI in the germline V gene. The CDR3 is made up of 13 amino acids. V was shortened by 3 bases and J by 3 bases, with 9 bases between the two germline ends. The CDR3 reads CASSPSGNYEQYV. The CDR3 nucleotides are TGTGCCAGCTCACCCTCAGGGAACTACGAGCAGTACGTC.

The CDR3 DNA reads as TGTGCCACCAGTGGGTCCGGGACTTACAATCAGCCCCAGCATTTT. Protein product: CATSGSGTYNQPQHF. The rearrangement links TRBV24-1 to TRBJ1-5; perhaps TRBD1 as D (5 bases). The CDR3 is 15 residues long. Germline lookup yields CDR1 KGHDR and CDR2 SFDVKD. With 5 bases removed from V and 3 bases from J, the gap between germline ends came to 13 bases.

The chain couples TRBV3-1 (or the pseudogene TRBV3-2) to TRBJ1-5, with 8 bases lining up with TRBD1. V lost 1 base to trimming and J lost 9 bases; unmatched junction nucleotides: 11. The germline V gene encodes CDR1 LGHDT and CDR2 YNNKEL (reference sequence). This CDR3 spans 16 amino acids. Here the CDR3 DNA reads TGTGCCAGCAGCCAAGGGGCTTCCGGGACAGGTGTGCCCCAGCATTTT. The encoded protein is CASSQGASGTGVPQHF.

The gene calls are TRBV12-3 or TRBV12-4 and TRBJ1-4; D is unresolved. The V and J ends lost 4 bases and 0 bases respectively, with 3 bases between them. CDR3 size: 13 residues. DNA for the CDR3: TGTGCCAGCAGTTCTGCAACTAATGAAAAACTGTTTTTT. Translating it yields CASSSATNEKLFF.

This rearrangement joins TRBV9 to TRBJ1-1; D may be TRBD1 (5 bases). Trimming took off 0 bases at V and 9 bases at J, with 18 bases between the two ends. The CDR3 loop spans 15 amino acids. The germline V gene has CDR1 SGDLS and CDR2 YYNGEE. In DNA, the CDR3 is TGTGCCAGCAGCGTAGGATTGGAAGGGGTGGGGAAAGCTTTCTTT. Translating gives CASSVGLEGVGKAFF.